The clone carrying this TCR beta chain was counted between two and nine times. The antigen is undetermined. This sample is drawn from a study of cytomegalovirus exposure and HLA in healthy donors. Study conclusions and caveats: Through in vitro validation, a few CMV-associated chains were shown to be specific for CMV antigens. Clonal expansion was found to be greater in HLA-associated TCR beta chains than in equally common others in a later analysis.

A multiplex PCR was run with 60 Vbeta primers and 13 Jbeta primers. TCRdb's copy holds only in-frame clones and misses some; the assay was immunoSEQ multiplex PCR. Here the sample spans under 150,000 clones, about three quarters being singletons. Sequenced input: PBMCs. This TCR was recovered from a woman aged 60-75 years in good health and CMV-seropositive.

The CDR3 nucleotides read TGCGCCAGCAGCCAAGTTCTTCGCGGGATTCAAACAGATACGCAGTATTTT. Amino acid sequence: CASSQVLRGIQTDTQYF. The chain recombines TRBV4-1 with TRBJ2-3; weak D call: TRBD2 (6 bases). V dropped 1 base and J dropped 3 bases, with 17 bases sitting between them. CDR1 is MGHRA, CDR2 YSYEKL, per germline. CDR3 length: 17 residues.